The rows below give T cell receptor beta chains drawn from one sample of a study of shared clonotypes between healthy human individuals. Repertoires were generated with immunoSEQ multiplex PCR, while TCRdb's copy carries only in-frame clones and drops some. The repertoire holds around 2.1 million clones, with 90% to 97% as singletons. The sample was naive CD4+ T cells sorted from blood. The receptor source for this set is a man between 18 and 35 years old in good health. Both conserved end residues are part of each CDR3. The order of the fields is J gene, clone size, D gene, V gene, CDR3 protein, CDR3 DNA. A D gene is named only where the DNA matches it firmly. A row's size may be missing; if present it is once, few, many or a size class.

>TRBJ1-2|-|-|TRBV18
CASSTRRAYGYTF
TGTGCCAGCTCAACGAGGAGGGCCTATGGCTACACCTTC
>TRBJ2-7|-|-|TRBV5-1
CASSTEGGNYEQYF
TGCGCCAGCAGCACAGAAGGGGGGAACTACGAGCAGTACTTC
>TRBJ1-6|-|-|TRBV5-5
CASSLAQGKASPLHF
TGTGCCAGCAGCTTGGCGCAGGGTAAGGCTTCACCCCTCCACTTT
>TRBJ2-5|-|-|TRBV18
CASSPAETQYF
TGTGCCAGCTCTCCCGCGGAGACCCAGTACTTC
>TRBJ2-7|-|-|TRBV7-9
CASSLRGLGTEAYEQYF
TGTGCCAGCAGCTTACGGGGCTTAGGGACGGAGGCCTACGAGCAGTACTTC
>TRBJ2-7|-|TRBD2|TRBV10-3
CAIGDAGGALYEQYF
TGTGCCATCGGCGACGCGGGAGGGGCTCTTTACGAGCAGTACTTC
>TRBJ2-5|-|TRBD1|TRBV5-6
CASSLGQAQETQYF
TGTGCCAGCAGTCTAGGACAGGCCCAAGAGACCCAGTACTTC
>TRBJ2-5|-|-|TRBV7-2
CASSLGRAETQYF
TGTGCCAGCAGCTTAGGCAGGGCTGAGACCCAGTACTTC
>TRBJ1-5|few|-|TRBV4-1
CASSQDVKQGVPQPQHF
TGCGCCAGCAGCCAAGATGTAAAACAAGGGGTCCCTCAGCCCCAGCATTTT
>TRBJ1-1|-|-|TRBV6-1
CASSAEFAGLGAFF
TGTGCCAGCAGTGCCGAGTTCGCGGGCCTCGGAGCTTTCTTT
>TRBJ2-4|-|-|TRBV9
CASSSDAGKAKNIQYF
TGTGCCAGCAGCTCAGACGCCGGAAAAGCCAAAAACATTCAGTACTTC
>TRBJ1-6|-|-|TRBV18
CASSAPPGYSPLHF
TGTGCCAGCTCAGCCCCCCCGGGTTATTCACCCCTCCACTTT
>TRBJ2-7|-|-|TRBV28
CASSLGATYEQYF
TGTGCCAGCAGTTTAGGGGCGACCTACGAGCAGTACTTC
>TRBJ2-2|-|-|TRBV30
CAWSLRADGELFF
TGTGCCTGGAGCCTCAGGGCTGACGGGGAGCTGTTTTTT
>TRBJ2-5|-|TRBD1|TRBV2
CASRRKVTGGVQETQYF
TGTGCCAGCAGACGTAAAGTGACAGGGGGAGTCCAAGAGACCCAGTACTTC
>TRBJ1-3|-|-|TRBV10-3
CAISLGPAGNTIYF
TGTGCCATCAGCCTGGGACCGGCCGGAAACACCATATATTTT
>TRBJ2-7|few|-|TRBV11-3
CASARSPYEQYF
TGTGCCAGCGCCCGATCCCCCTACGAGCAGTACTTC
>TRBJ1-1|-|TRBD1|TRBV4-3
CASSQRQGSTEAFF
TGCGCCAGCAGCCAGAGACAGGGGAGCACTGAAGCTTTCTTT
>TRBJ1-4|-|-|TRBV7-2
CASTQGINEKLFF
TGTGCCAGCACTCAGGGGATTAATGAAAAACTGTTTTTT
>TRBJ2-7|-|TRBD2|TRBV30
CAWSLMGGTYEQYF
TGTGCCTGGAGCCTAATGGGGGGGACCTACGAGCAGTACTTC
>TRBJ2-7|-|TRBD1|TRBV5-1
CASSPGQPSYEQYF
TGCGCCAGCAGCCCGGGACAGCCCTCCTACGAGCAGTACTTC
>TRBJ2-2|-|-|TRBV10-2
CASRGTANTGELFF
TGCGCCAGCAGGGGGACTGCGAACACCGGGGAGCTGTTTTTT
>TRBJ1-2|-|-|TRBV5-4
CASSLRGEHGYTF
TGTGCCAGCAGCTTGAGAGGGGAGCATGGCTACACCTTC
>TRBJ2-1|-|-|TRBV5-1
CASSLGLDEQFF
TGCGCCAGCAGCTTGGGACTGGATGAGCAGTTCTTC
>TRBJ2-1|-|-|TRBV10-3
CANRGGAYNEQFF
TGTGCCAACAGGGGGGGGGCCTACAATGAGCAGTTCTTC
>TRBJ2-2|-|-|TRBV2
CASSEDYNTGELFF
TGTGCCAGCAGTGAAGACTACAACACCGGGGAGCTGTTTTTT
>TRBJ2-1|once|-|TRBV30
CAWISGSSYNEQFF
TGTGCCTGGATTAGCGGCAGCTCCTACAATGAGCAGTTCTTC
>TRBJ2-7|-|-|TRBV7-8
CASSLAKSGDYSYEQYF
TGTGCCAGCAGCTTAGCGAAGTCAGGGGACTACTCCTACGAGCAGTACTTC
>TRBJ2-1|-|-|TRBV6-6
CASSYLGGTEQFF
TGTGCCAGCAGTTACTTAGGAGGCACTGAGCAGTTCTTC
>TRBJ2-2|-|-|TRBV6-4
CASSEEENTGELFF
TGTGCCAGCAGTGAGGAGGAGAACACCGGGGAGCTGTTTTTT
>TRBJ1-5|-|-|TRBV6-5
CASSRWADQPQHF
TGTGCCAGCTCCAGATGGGCAGATCAGCCCCAGCATTTT
>TRBJ1-4|-|-|TRBV5-6
CASSNWGGEKLFF
TGTGCCAGCAGCAACTGGGGGGGAGAAAAACTGTTTTTT
>TRBJ1-2|-|-|TRBV29-1
CSASSANYGYTF
TGCAGCGCCAGCTCAGCTAACTATGGCTACACCTTC
>TRBJ2-3|-|TRBD1|TRBV5-1
CASGTGGTDTQYF
TGCGCCAGTGGGACAGGGGGAACAGATACGCAGTATTTT
>TRBJ1-4|-|-|TRBV28
CASTPVGAPNEKLFF
TGTGCCAGCACCCCAGTCGGGGCCCCAAATGAAAAACTGTTTTTT
>TRBJ2-3|once|-|TRBV25-1
CASSEEPGFGTDTQYF
TGTGCCAGCAGTGAAGAGCCGGGGTTCGGCACAGATACGCAGTATTTT
>TRBJ2-1|-|TRBD1|TRBV9
CASSADRGAYNEQFF
TGTGCCAGCAGCGCGGACAGGGGAGCCTACAATGAGCAGTTCTTC
>TRBJ1-2|-|-|TRBV28
CASSDSFSGTYGYTF
TGTGCCAGCAGTGATAGTTTCTCGGGGACCTATGGCTACACCTTC
>TRBJ1-5|-|-|TRBV30
CAWSDGGPYQPQHF
TGTGCCTGGAGTGACGGGGGTCCTTATCAGCCCCAGCATTTT
>TRBJ1-6|once|TRBD1|TRBV5-6
CASSLWFAGQENSPLHF
TGTGCCAGCAGCTTGTGGTTCGCGGGACAGGAGAATTCACCCCTCCACTTT
>TRBJ1-1|-|TRBD1|TRBV2
CASSSQGAGMNTEAFF
TGTGCCAGCAGTAGCCAGGGGGCTGGCATGAACACTGAAGCTTTCTTT
>TRBJ1-2|-|TRBD1|TRBV6-1
CASSRDRSTF
TGTGCCAGCAGCAGGGACAGATCTACCTTC
>TRBJ1-3|-|-|TRBV5-1
CASSLDGNTIYF
TGCGCCAGCAGCTTGGACGGAAACACCATATATTTT
>TRBJ2-7|-|-|TRBV10-3
CAISDSRESYEQYF
TGTGCCATCAGTGATTCGCGGGAATCCTACGAGCAGTACTTC
>TRBJ1-3|-|-|TRBV19
CASSIARGVGGNTIYF
TGTGCCAGTAGTATAGCTCGGGGAGTGGGCGGAAACACCATATATTTT
>TRBJ1-6|-|-|TRBV18
CASSPGTDYNSPLHF
TGTGCCAGCTCACCAGGAACAGATTATAATTCACCCCTCCACTTT
>TRBJ1-5|-|TRBD1|TRBV6-1
CASSEEGGQKSNQPQHF
TGTGCCAGCAGTGAAGAGGGGGGACAGAAAAGCAATCAGCCCCAGCATTTT